The entry below gives a single TCR beta chain sequence along with its context. As yet, its antigen is unknown. Unexposed donor CD4+ T cells date from about 2011-2018, before the COVID-19 pandemic. Naive and memory CD4+ T cells were separated from cryopreserved PBMCs. The CDR3 is made up of 15 amino acids. Germline V gene data show CDR1 as MNHNY and CDR2 as SVGAGI (reference sequence). The ends lost 5 bases at V and 4 bases at J; junction bases unmatched: 9. This sample stems from a study of CD4 T cells in relation to SARS-CoV-2 and coronaviruses. For the study at large: Shared crossreactive spike epitopes were mapped to their HLA restriction.

Assay used: immunoSEQ multiplex PCR; TCRdb lists only in-frame clones, some missing. Of 55,000 to 75,000 clones in the sample, around 86% were seen once. General study results and limits: Approximately 65% of donors had memory CD4+ clonotypes crossrecognizing SARS-CoV-2 and common cold coronavirus spike. Samples before the pandemic and after infection were not matched within any donor.

Input material: memory CD4+ T cells from PBMCs. The chain recombines TRBV6-6 with TRBJ1-2, with 8 bases fitting TRBD1. This TCR came from a human donor in good health. CDR3 coding DNA: TGTGCCAGCAGTCCCACAGGGGGTCTATCCTATGGCTACACCTTC. The encoded protein is CASSPTGGLSYGYTF.